What follows are 30 T cell receptor beta chains derived from one specimen sequenced in a study of STAT3 mutations in large granular lymphocyte leukemia. Measured with immunoSEQ multiplex PCR; TCRdb has only the in-frame clones, and not every one. The sample consists of nearly 25,000 clones, 94% of them appearing once. Their recognized antigens are unknown. Broader study findings: Every T-cell large granular lymphocyte leukemia patient had at least one immunodominant TCR beta clonotype.

Sequencing was carried out using peripheral blood mononuclear cells. The receptors stem from a man aged 35 to 55 with T-cell large granular lymphocyte leukemia. Some clones in this sample may be carry-over from other donors' samples.

The gene calls are TRBV18 and TRBJ1-2; 10 positions agree with TRBD1. Germline V lookup: CDR1 KGHSH, CDR2 LQKENI. V gave up 4 bases and J gave up 7 bases; unmatched junction bases: 15. The CDR3 has 17 amino acids. This CDR3 reads CASSQGLTGGLEVGYTF. The DNA for the CDR3 is TGTGCCAGCTCACAGGGGCTGACAGGGGGCCTCGAAGTTGGCTACACCTTC.

The chain has TRBV15 and TRBJ2-7; TRBD2 is a possible D gene (5 bases). This CDR3 region has 16 residues. V dropped 2 bases and J dropped 2 bases, with 16 bases sitting between them. Germline CDR1 LNHNV, CDR2 YYDKDF (reference sequence). The CDR3 DNA follows: TGTGCCACCAGCAGATCCAATCGGGCCGGGACCTACGAGCAGTACTTC. Protein: CATSRSNRAGTYEQYF.

This rearrangement joins TRBV14 to TRBJ1-1; no clear D. There are 15 residues in the CDR3. Germline V gives CDR1 SGHDN, CDR2 FVKESK. V lost 4 bases to trimming and J lost 4 bases, with 16 bases between them. The CDR3 DNA sequence: TGTGCCAGCAGCCCCCTAGGTCCATACACCACTGAAGCTTTCTTT. Translated: CASSPLGPYTTEAFF.

This clone was seen only a few times. The rearrangement links TRBV9 to TRBJ1-6; no clear D gene. V gave up 3 bases and J gave up 7 bases, with 17 bases separating them. CDR3 length: 16 residues. In germline, CDR1 is SGDLS, CDR2 YYNGEE. CDR3 nucleotides: TGTGCCAGCAGCGACCCCGGGGAGGTCGAGAATTCACCCCTCCACTTT. Protein: CASSDPGEVENSPLHF. The whole variable domain, filled in from reference TRBV9 and TRBJ1-6, reads DSGVTQTPKHLITATGQRVTLRCSPRSGDLSVYWYQQSLDQGLQFLIQYYNGEERAKGNILERFSAQQFPDLHSELNLSSLELGDSALYFCASSDPGEVENSPLHFGNGTRLTVT.

V and J are TRBV5-4 and TRBJ2-2, with D uncertain. Germline values: CDR1 SGHNT, CDR2 YYREEE (reference sequence). V lost 2 bases and J 6 bases, leaving 5 bases between the germline ends. The CDR3 totals 12 residues. Written as DNA, the CDR3 is TGTGCCAGCAGCTTCTTTCCCGGGGAGCTGTTTTTT. Amino acids: CASSFFPGELFF.

The genes are TRBV9 and TRBJ1-2; D is unclear. Germline-derived CDR1 and CDR2 are SGDLS and YYNGEE. Deletions cut 3 bases from V and 3 bases from J, with 9 bases between. This CDR3 comprises 13 residues. CDR3 residues: CASSASGDYGYTF. In DNA form, the CDR3 reads TGTGCCAGCAGCGCCTCTGGGGACTATGGCTACACCTTC.

This sequence joins TRBV18 and TRBJ1-2, with no clear D. The CDR3 runs 13 residues. The V end was cut by 8 bases, the J end by 7 bases, with 17 bases between. Germline lookup yields CDR1 KGHSH and CDR2 LQKENI. CDR3 in DNA: TGTGCCAGCCGGACGGATTCGACGAGTGGCTACACCTTC. Protein product: CASRTDSTSGYTF.

CDR3 loop: CASSVDYTNTDTQYF. In DNA, the CDR3 is TGTGCCAGCAGTGTGGACTACACAAACACAGATACGCAGTATTTT. The chain joins TRBV6-1 to TRBJ2-3; D is possibly TRBD2 (6 bases). CDR1 and CDR2 from the germline V gene are MNHNS and SASEGT. The CDR3 consists of 15 residues. V dropped 4 bases and J dropped 2 bases, with 13 bases sitting between them.

The V gene is TRBV6-5, the J gene TRBJ1-2; D not certain. Trimming cost V 5 bases and J 8 bases, with 15 bases left between them. This CDR3 region has 13 residues. CDR1 and CDR2 from the germline V gene are MNHEY and SVGAGI. CDR3 DNA sequence: TGTGCCAGCAGTCCAAGGAGCCCGGTGGGCTACACCTTC. It is translated as CASSPRSPVGYTF.

J is TRBJ2-7 and V is TRBV5-1; D is perhaps TRBD1 or TRBD2 (5 bases each). V was cut by 5 bases and J by 7 bases, with 16 bases left in between. The CDR3 contains 13 residues. Germline assignment: CDR1 SGHRS and CDR2 YFSETQ. CDR3: CASRRDRGEEQYF. The CDR3, as DNA: TGCGCCAGCAGAAGGGACCGAGGAGAAGAGCAGTACTTC. Combining the CDR3 with reference TRBV5-1 and TRBJ2-7 gives the whole variable domain KAGVTQTPRYLIKTRGQQVTLSCSPISGHRSVSWYQQTPGQGLQFLFEYFSETQRNKGNFPGRFSGRQFSNSRSEMNVSTLELGDSALYLCASRRDRGEEQYFGPGTRLTVT.

The gene calls are TRBV19 and TRBJ2-7, with D possibly matching TRBD1 (5 bases). Germline-derived CDR1 and CDR2 are LNHDA and SQIVND (reference sequence). There are 13 residues in the CDR3. The ends were cut back, 6 bases at V and 1 base at J, with 10 bases in the middle. As DNA, the CDR3 is TGTGCCAGTAGACCCAGGGAATCCTACGAGCAGTACTTC. Its translation is CASRPRESYEQYF.

This clone came up once. This chain links TRBV7-3 with TRBJ2-5; 7 nucleotides line up with TRBD1. The CDR3 spans 15 residues. The germline gives CDR1 SGHTA, CDR2 FQGTGA. V shed 5 bases and J 6 bases; nucleotides not matched to a gene: 12. The CDR3 region is CASSPGPNRGKTQYF. CDR3 DNA sequence: TGTGCCAGCAGCCCCGGACCTAACAGGGGAAAGACCCAGTACTTC.

J is TRBJ1-1 and V is TRBV4-3; 7 bases match TRBD1. Germline CDR1 and CDR2: LGHNA and YSLEER. V dropped 0 bases and J dropped 9; count of bases not matched to a gene: 4. CDR3 length: 13 amino acids. The CDR3 loop is CASSQDLTGKAFF. Here the CDR3 DNA reads TGCGCCAGCAGCCAAGACCTGACAGGGAAAGCTTTCTTT.

Here the CDR3 reads CASSLSSTDTQYF. DNA of the CDR3: TGCGCCAGCAGCTTGAGTTCCACAGATACGCAGTATTTT. J is TRBJ2-3 and V is TRBV5-1; D unclear. Germline V gives CDR1 SGHRS, CDR2 YFSETQ. The CDR3 is 13 amino acids. Trimming removed 1 base from V and 2 bases from J, with 5 bases in between.

The J gene is TRBJ2-7, the V gene TRBV2; no reliable D call. V gave up 6 bases and J gave up 0 bases, with 12 bases separating them. This CDR3 is 14 amino acids long. Germline CDR1 and CDR2: SNHLY and FYNNEI. The CDR3 protein is CASRAGSRSYEQYF. CDR3 coding DNA: TGTGCCAGCAGGGCAGGTTCGCGCTCCTACGAGCAGTACTTC. Full variable domain (outside the CDR3, taken from reference TRBV2 and TRBJ2-7): EPEVTQTPSHQVTQMGQEVILRCVPISNHLYFYWYRQILGQKVEFLVSFYNNEISEKSEIFDDQFSVERPDGSNFTLKIRSTKLEDSAMYFCASRAGSRSYEQYFGPGTRLTVT.

J is TRBJ2-7 and V is TRBV10-3, with D perhaps TRBD2 (6 bases). Germline V lookup: CDR1 ENHRY, CDR2 SYGVKD. The V end was cut by 10 bases, the J end by 2 bases, with 15 bases between. CDR3 length equals 13 residues. In nucleotides, the CDR3 is TGTGCCACCAGCCGGGACTCAGCCTACGAGCAGTACTTC. This codes for CATSRDSAYEQYF.

This chain uses TRBV10-3 with TRBJ1-4; 10 bases fit TRBD1. This CDR3 region has 13 residues. The V gene's germline CDR1 is ENHRY and CDR2 SYGVKD. J gave up 6 bases and V 10 bases, and 5 bases lay outside the gene matches. The CDR3 DNA follows: TGTGCCAGCTCCGGGACAGGGGATGAAAAACTGTTTTTT. This gives the protein CASSGTGDEKLFF.

This chain uses TRBV5-5 with TRBJ1-2, with 10 nucleotides matching TRBD1. The CDR3 is 18 amino acids. After removal of 3 bases from V and 4 bases from J, the junction contained 15 bases not matched to a gene. Germline V gives CDR1 SGHKS, CDR2 YYEKEE (reference sequence). DNA for the CDR3: TGTGCCAGCAGCTCCAAATCCGGGACAGGGGCCTCAGTCTATGGCTACACCTTC. Its protein product is CASSSKSGTGASVYGYTF.

The chain joins TRBV6-5 to TRBJ2-2; possibly TRBD1 for D (5 bases). The germline gives CDR1 MNHEY, CDR2 SVGAGI. The CDR3 has 15 residues. Trimming took 2 bases from V and 6 from J, leaving 13 bases between them. This CDR3 is CASSYTDWGAGELFF. DNA for the CDR3: TGTGCCAGCAGTTACACCGATTGGGGCGCCGGGGAGCTGTTTTTT.

This clone was counted once. The chain has TRBV6-6 and TRBJ1-2, with no clear D. The V end lost 1 base, the J end lost 6 bases, and 6 bases lay between the germline ends. Germline CDR1 reads MNHNY; CDR2 reads SVGAGI (reference sequence). The length of the CDR3 is 12 residues. DNA of the CDR3: TGTGCCAGCAGTTACTATACAGATGGCTACACCTTC. It yields the protein CASSYYTDGYTF.

The gene calls are TRBV5-1 and TRBJ1-5; D gene ambiguous. The germline CDR1 and CDR2 sequences are SGHRS and YFSETQ. V was trimmed by 4 bases and J by 6 bases, leaving 11 bases between them. The CDR3 covers 13 residues. The CDR3 loop is CASSPQVGQPQHF. The CDR3 DNA is TGCGCCAGCAGCCCCCAGGTCGGTCAGCCCCAGCATTTT.

The CDR3 here is CASSAGLLVGDTQYF. Here the CDR3 DNA reads TGTGCCAGCAGCGCGGGACTTCTGGTTGGAGATACGCAGTATTTT. The V gene is TRBV11-2, the J gene TRBJ2-3; a possible D gene is TRBD2 (6 bases). Germline lookup yields CDR1 SGHAT and CDR2 FQNNGV. Trimming removed 5 bases at V and 5 bases at J, with 17 bases between. This CDR3 spans 15 amino acids.

The chain combines TRBV28 with TRBJ2-5; 8 bases line up with TRBD1. The germline gives CDR1 MDHEN, CDR2 SYDVKM. Germline trimming cut 3 bases from V and 2 bases from J; bases unmatched to any gene: 8. This CDR3 comprises 16 residues. DNA for the CDR3: TGTGCCAGCAGTTTCCCGGGACAGGTTTATCAAGAGACCCAGTACTTC. Its protein is CASSFPGQVYQETQYF.

V is TRBV5-1 and J is TRBJ1-1; 9 bases agree with TRBD1. From germline, CDR1 is SGHRS and CDR2 YFSETQ. V lost 4 bases to trimming and J lost 2 bases; unmatched junction nucleotides: 6. There are 15 residues in the CDR3. In DNA form, the CDR3 reads TGCGCCAGCAGCGTGGGGGGACAGGGAAACACTGAAGCTTTCTTT. This gives the protein CASSVGGQGNTEAFF.

The gene calls are TRBV4-1 and TRBJ1-5, with 10 positions matching TRBD1. Trimming removed 11 bases from V and 0 bases from J; junction bases left unmatched: 7. CDR3 size: 15 residues. Germline CDR1 reads MGHRA; CDR2 reads YSYEKL. CDR3 sequence: CASGQGVNSNQPQHF. The CDR3 nucleotides read TGCGCCTCCGGACAGGGGGTTAATAGCAATCAGCCCCAGCATTTT.

The rearrangement joins TRBV30 to TRBJ2-2; 9 bases map to TRBD1. The CDR3 contains 15 residues. The trim removed 3 bases at V and 6 bases at J, leaving 8 bases unmatched. The germline gives CDR1 GTSNPN, CDR2 SVGIG (reference sequence). The CDR3 coding sequence is TGTGCCTGGAGATTCACAGGGGGCAGGTCCGGGGAGCTGTTTTTT. Residues: CAWRFTGGRSGELFF.

The chain uses TRBV5-6 and TRBJ1-5, with D perhaps matching TRBD1 (5 bases). Germline V gene lookup returns CDR1 SGHDT and CDR2 YYEEEE. The length of the CDR3 is 14 residues. V was clipped by 4 bases and J by 0 bases, with 8 bases between them. CDR3 protein: CASSRGDSNQPQHF. Here the CDR3 DNA reads TGTGCCAGCAGCCGGGGCGATAGCAATCAGCCCCAGCATTTT.

The chain employs TRBV5-6 and TRBJ2-3, with TRBD1 identical over 8 bases. J gave up 2 bases and V 2 bases, and 13 bases lay outside the gene matches. The CDR3 sequence is 18 residues long. Looked up from germline, CDR1 is SGHDT and CDR2 is YYEEEE. The CDR3 coding sequence is TGTGCCAGCAGCTTTTTTGGGTTGGGGGACAGGACCACAGATACGCAGTATTTT. This codes for CASSFFGLGDRTTDTQYF.

The CDR3 region has the DNA TGTGCCAGCTCTCAGGGTAGTAACACTGAAGCTTTCTTT. Translated: CASSQGSNTEAFF. The chain joins TRBV9 to TRBJ1-1; possible D gene TRBD1, 5 bases. The CDR3 has 13 residues. Trimming cost V 7 bases and J 2 bases, with 12 bases left between them. CDR1 and CDR2 (germline): SGDLS, YYNGEE. Complete variable domain (other parts from reference TRBV9 and TRBJ1-1): DSGVTQTPKHLITATGQRVTLRCSPRSGDLSVYWYQQSLDQGLQFLIQYYNGEERAKGNILERFSAQQFPDLHSELNLSSLELGDSALYFCASSQGSNTEAFFGQGTRLTVV.

The chain recombines TRBV18 with TRBJ1-1, with D unresolved. CDR1 and CDR2 (germline): KGHSH, LQKENI. Trimming removed 1 base from V and 0 bases from J, with 15 bases in between. The CDR3 spans 17 residues. CDR3 region: CASSPQAGVPLNTEAFF. As DNA, the CDR3 is TGTGCCAGCTCACCACAGGCAGGCGTTCCTCTGAACACTGAAGCTTTCTTT.